This T cell receptor beta chain came from a study of monozygotic twins with inflammatory bowel disease. Study-wide results and caveats: On the inverse Simpson index, IBD patients scored lower for TCRbeta diversity than healthy co-twins.

A remark on this clonotype: The antigen remains unidentified.

UMIs were attached via template switching, each with a 6-nucleotide sample barcode. Nested amplification of TCRalpha and TCRbeta cDNA involved two PCRs of about 16 and 10 cycles. For each CDR3 protein, TCRdb gives one entry from its re-call of the 5' RACE reads, without DNA. This sample carries roughly 150,000 distinct CDR3 sequences, with approximately 2.5% going to the ten biggest clones. The CDR3 is 13 residues long. Germline-derived CDR1 and CDR2 are MDHEN and SYDVKM. Material: blood. V is TRBV28 and J is TRBJ2-3; TCRdb designates TRBD1, a call that cannot be tested without DNA. The clonotype originates from a human donor with ulcerative colitis or Crohn's disease, or a healthy co-twin of an affected twin (not recorded which). The CDR3 sequence: CASMKVPTDTQYF.